This TCR beta chain was captured by sequencing in a study of blood T cell repertoires in COVID-19 (dated by TCRdb to 2020 to 2022). In the study overall: Samples from collaborators originated in the United States, Italy and Spain and spanned both the acute and convalescent phases of COVID-19. The prospective study material was composed of cDNA or gDNA derived from T cells, B-cell-depleted T cells, or PBMCs. Deeply sampled blood TCRbeta repertoires from subjects exposed to, actively infected with, or recovered from COVID-19 were included in the dataset. The repertoires were made available in a free public database intended to serve as a resource for research on the immune response to SARS-CoV-2. Samples were obtained from the ongoing ImmuneRACE study (first 160 participants) and from 1,200 or so subjects provided by 6 global collaborators. Nearly every sample came with metadata listing a de-identified subject ID, COVID-19 status, age in years and sex. Where available, HLA class I and class II types were taken from metadata supplied by the sample provider and were not determined by assay-based typing. What the work shows at the level of the full study, not this receptor alone: How much clinical and demographic metadata was included differed by source and by participant, and the metadata was provided uncurated.

About this clone: The target of this receptor is not known. No quality values exist for individual bases; no much larger clone is one base distant.

Another Seattle source contributed samples from volunteer blood donors who had recovered from COVID-19. Collaborating institutions collected whole blood in K2EDTA tubes following their own protocols. For TCRbeta analysis, collaborators shipped samples in one of three forms: frozen whole blood, isolated PBMCs, or DNA extracted from either of those sample types. The CDR3 runs 11 residues from the cysteine to the phenylalanine. Only CDR3 DNA remains: 33 bases, in frame from the first base. V is reduced by 5 bases and J by 4 bases, leaving a spacing of 3 bases between them. CDR1 MGHDK and CDR2 SYGVNS were looked up in the germline V gene. The immunoSEQ Assay, a bias-controlled multiplex PCR, was used to amplify TCRbeta CDR3 regions from genomic DNA. The paper's data handling went like this. Within the assay, amplification of reference gene primers was used to estimate how many nucleated cells each sample contained. Sequence reads were collapsed and filtered to measure the absolute abundance of every unique TCRbeta CDR3 rearrangement. Productive Simpson clonality was computed per sample as the square root of Simpson's diversity index over productive rearrangements. TCRdb carries this immuneACCESS record with in-frame sequences only. Its versions omit some clonotypes, under half of them owing to an unresolved V gene in the studies checked, with the rest unexplained. D and trimming come from the DNA, and the V and J calls and clone size come from that table. Here the sample has 250,000 to 350,000 clones; approximately 83% occur a single time. Together, the top ten hold about 1.9% of the sample.

The receptor comes from a woman aged 25 to 45 who had recovered from COVID-19. The sample taken for sequencing was peripheral blood. Recombination linked TRBV25-1 to TRBJ2-1; the D gene is not confidently resolved. The nucleotide sequence reads TGTGCCAGCAGTACTTACAATGAGCAGTTCTTC. The translation is CASSTYNEQFF. Beyond the CDR3, the reference TRBV25-1 and TRBJ2-1 genes provide the residues; the full variable domain reads: EADIYQTPRYLVIGTGKKITLECSQTMGHDKMYWYQQDPGMELHLIHYSYGVNSTEKGDLSSESTVSRIRTEHFPLTLESARPSHTSQYLCASSTYNEQFFGPGTRLTVL.